This entry lists 11 T cell receptor beta chains sequenced from one sample in a study of T cell responses to AZD1222 COVID-19 vaccine. TCRdb's table, derived via immunoSEQ multiplex PCR, lists solely in-frame clones and lacks some. The table records 180,000 or so clones, under 95% of them present only once. Sequenced material: peripheral blood, taken 28 days after the second AZD1222 dose. Receptors were obtained from an adult who received the AZD1222 COVID-19 vaccine.

The chain combines TRBV4-1 with TRBJ2-3; no firm D call. V was trimmed by 1 base and J by 8 bases, leaving 10 bases between them. The CDR3 is made up of 13 amino acids. Germline V lookup: CDR1 MGHRA, CDR2 YSYEKL. The CDR3 region is CASSQAGSGTQYF. DNA for the CDR3: TGCGCCAGCAGCCAAGCTGGGTCGGGTACGCAGTATTTT.

The chain employs TRBV3-1 (or the pseudogene TRBV3-2) and TRBJ2-3, with TRBD1 identical over 9 bases. This CDR3 region has 17 residues. The germline V gene has CDR1 LGHDT and CDR2 YNNKEL (reference sequence). The junction had 8 bases not matched to a gene; V was cut back by 4 bases and J by 0 bases. The CDR3 reads CASSPRDRVRSTDTQYF. The CDR3, as DNA: TGTGCCAGCAGCCCCCGGGACAGGGTACGGAGCACAGATACGCAGTATTTT.

The rearrangement uses TRBV3-1 (or the pseudogene TRBV3-2) and TRBJ2-1, with D maybe TRBD1 (5 bases). Germline assignment: CDR1 LGHDT and CDR2 YNNKEL (reference sequence). CDR3 length equals 15 residues. Trimming left V 4 bases short and J 4 bases short, with 14 bases between. CDR3 DNA sequence: TGTGCCAGCAGCCCCGGAGCTGCAGGGTACAATGAGCAGTTCTTC. This encodes CASSPGAAGYNEQFF.

The rearrangement links TRBV12-3 or TRBV12-4 to TRBJ2-7; 7 positions match TRBD1. The V and J ends lost 6 bases and 3 bases, in that order; junction bases with no gene match: 2. This CDR3 is built from 12 residues. CDR3 protein: CASRDRDYEQYF. CDR3 sequence (DNA): TGTGCCAGCAGAGACAGGGACTACGAGCAGTACTTC.

This clone is a singleton in its sample. The chain couples TRBV6-8 to TRBJ2-3, with 8 bases fitting TRBD1. Germline trimming cut 7 bases from V and 2 bases from J; bases unmatched to any gene: 11. This CDR3 is built from 16 residues. CDR1 and CDR2 (germline): MNHGY, SAAAGT. CDR3 residues: CASTPPGQEDTDTQYF. The CDR3 nucleotides read TGTGCCAGCACTCCCCCGGGACAGGAGGACACAGATACGCAGTATTTT.

The genes are TRBV7-2 and TRBJ2-7; 8 nucleotides match TRBD2. There are 15 residues in the CDR3. The V segment lost 5 bases and the J segment 6 bases; nucleotides outside the gene matches: 12. CDR1 SGHTA and CDR2 FQGNSA come from the germline V gene. In nucleotides, the CDR3 is TGTGCCAGCAGCCGCCAGACCGGACTAGCAAGCGAGCAGTACTTC. Amino acids: CASSRQTGLASEQYF. The full variable domain, completed using reference TRBV7-2 and TRBJ2-7, is GAGVSQSPSNKVTEKGKDVELRCDPISGHTALYWYRQSLGQGLEFLIYFQGNSAPDKSGLPSDRFSAERTGGSVSTLTIQRTQQEDSAVYLCASSRQTGLASEQYFGPGTRLTVT.

The J gene is TRBJ2-7, the V gene TRBV9; the D is unclear. The CDR3 consists of 13 residues. V lost 2 bases to trimming and J lost 2 bases, with 8 bases between them. From germline, CDR1 is SGDLS and CDR2 YYNGEE. This CDR3 is CASSVPATYEQYF. In DNA form, the CDR3 reads TGTGCCAGCAGCGTGCCGGCCACCTACGAGCAGTACTTC. The entire variable domain, with the rest obtained from reference TRBV9 and TRBJ2-7, is as follows: DSGVTQTPKHLITATGQRVTLRCSPRSGDLSVYWYQQSLDQGLQFLIQYYNGEERAKGNILERFSAQQFPDLHSELNLSSLELGDSALYFCASSVPATYEQYFGPGTRLTVT.

The V and J genes are TRBV6-5 and TRBJ1-1, with TRBD1 identical over 8 bases. Germline V lookup: CDR1 MNHEY, CDR2 SVGAGI. V lost 2 bases and J lost 3; bases outside the gene matches: 8. The CDR3 has 16 residues. DNA for the CDR3: TGTGCCAGCAGTTACCTATTGGCACAGGGGGACACTGAAGCTTTCTTT. Its translation is CASSYLLAQGDTEAFF.

The rearrangement joins TRBV2 to TRBJ2-5, with D perhaps assigned TRBD1 or TRBD2 (5 bases each). Germline CDR1 is SNHLY and CDR2 is FYNNEI. Trimming removed 5 bases at V and 2 bases at J, with 6 bases between. This CDR3 has 12 residues. Written as DNA, the CDR3 is TGTGCCAGCAGTTGGGGGCAAGAGACCCAGTACTTC. Its translation: CASSWGQETQYF.

This clone occurred once. CDR3 nucleotides: TGTGCCAGCAGTTTATCTTCAGGGAAAGGCACTGAAGCTTTCTTT. Translated: CASSLSSGKGTEAFF. J is TRBJ1-1 and V is TRBV28; TRBD1 might be the D (5 bases). In germline, CDR1 is MDHEN, CDR2 SYDVKM. The V end lost 1 base, the J end lost 4 bases, and 13 bases lay between the germline ends. This CDR3 region has 15 residues.

The chain carries TRBV19 and TRBJ1-6; 8 nucleotides agree with TRBD1. Per germline, CDR1 LNHDA and CDR2 SQIVND (reference sequence). This CDR3 contains 16 residues. J was trimmed by 0 bases and V by 5 bases; bases with no gene match: 3. The CDR3 bases are TGTGCCAGTAGTGGGGACAGGAGCTCCTATAATTCACCCCTCCACTTT. Translating gives CASSGDRSSYNSPLHF.